The 16 T cell receptor beta chains below were found in one sample sequenced in a study of shared clonotypes between healthy human individuals (dated by TCRdb to the early 2020s). Receptors were amplified or captured by the immunoSEQ multiplex PCR assay. What TCRdb holds here is the immuneACCESS table cut down to in-frame rearrangements. Part of the clones is not present; checked against another copy, under half of the missing clones reflect an unresolved V gene, and the others are unexplained. This sample comprises roughly 850,000 clones, about 96% of them detected only once. The top ten constitute under 0.3% of the sample. CD8 naive samples consisted of CD45RO-negative cells that were positively selected for CCR7, yielding a CD45RA+CCR7+ population without TemRA cells. Sequences were obtained from naive CD8+ T cells sorted from blood. The sample's cell subset or site label, in plain terms: CD45RA+CCR7+. The receptor source for this set is a young man in good health.

V is TRBV5-8 and J is TRBJ2-7, with 9 bases aligning to TRBD1. CDR3 length: 16 residues. V was clipped by 1 base and J by 2 bases; unmatched bases: 7. The germline CDR1 and CDR2 sequences are SGHTS and YDEGEE. CDR3 nucleotides: TGTGCCAGCAGCTTGAGAGGGGACAGGGCCACCTACGAGCAGTACTTC. Protein product: CASSLRGDRATYEQYF. Together with reference TRBV5-8 and TRBJ2-7, the CDR3 gives the full variable domain: EAGVTQSPTHLIKTRGQQATLRCSPISGHTSVYWYQQALGLGLQFLLWYDEGEERNRGNFPPRFSGRQFPNYSSELNVNALELEDSALYLCASSLRGDRATYEQYFGPGTRLTVT.

The chain uses TRBV29-1 and TRBJ2-1; D is undetermined. V lost 0 bases and J 6 bases, leaving 12 bases between the germline ends. Germline V gives CDR1 SQVTM, CDR2 ANQGSEA. The CDR3 is 14 amino acids. The CDR3 region is CSVEEPAMSNEQFF. The CDR3 nucleotides are TGCAGCGTTGAAGAGCCGGCCATGTCCAATGAGCAGTTCTTC.

Details on this clone: Other DNA sequences in the same sample also yield this CDR3. The chain links TRBV5-6 to TRBJ1-1; D ambiguous. Germline V gives CDR1 SGHDT, CDR2 YYEEEE. V gave up 0 bases and J gave up 1 base, with 4 bases separating them. The CDR3 consists of 13 residues. CDR3 nucleotides: TGTGCCAGCAGCTTGGGCGGGAACACTGAAGCTTTCTTT. It specifies CASSLGGNTEAFF.

The genes are TRBV30 and TRBJ2-7, with 9 bases aligning to TRBD1. Germline V lookup: CDR1 GTSNPN, CDR2 SVGIG (reference sequence). J gave up 5 bases and V 8 bases, and 10 bases lay outside the gene matches. CDR3 size: 13 residues. The CDR3 region is CAGGTGNFNEQYF. In DNA form, the CDR3 reads TGTGCCGGCGGGACAGGGAATTTCAACGAGCAGTACTTC.

The rearrangement uses TRBV29-1 and TRBJ2-7, with D perhaps matching TRBD2 (6 bases). The CDR3 is made up of 13 amino acids. Germline lookup yields CDR1 SQVTM and CDR2 ANQGSEA. Between the trimmed V and J ends, which lost 5 bases and 0 bases, there was a span of 11 bases. CDR3 protein: CSVWHGSSYEQYF. The CDR3 DNA is TGCAGCGTTTGGCACGGGAGCTCCTACGAGCAGTACTTC.

The rearrangement joins TRBV29-1 to TRBJ2-1; tentatively, D is TRBD1 (6 bases). This CDR3 comprises 14 residues. Per germline, CDR1 SQVTM and CDR2 ANQGSEA. The CDR3 region has the DNA TGCAGTTCCAGGGGAGAAAGCTCCTACAATGAGCAGTTCTTC. This encodes CSSRGESSYNEQFF.

J is TRBJ1-3 and V is TRBV9, with D perhaps TRBD1 (5 bases). V lost 3 bases and J 4 bases, leaving 5 bases between the germline ends. This CDR3 is built from 12 residues. Germline V gene lookup returns CDR1 SGDLS and CDR2 YYNGEE. The CDR3 spells CASSGQGNTIYF. The DNA for the CDR3 is TGTGCCAGCAGCGGACAGGGAAACACCATATATTTT.

The chain carries TRBV27 and TRBJ2-7; D call uncertain. Trimming shortened V by 2 bases and J by 3 bases, and 14 bases separated the two germline ends. This CDR3 spans 15 amino acids. The germline gives CDR1 MNHEY, CDR2 SMNVEV (reference sequence). The CDR3 protein is CASSLSPPPGYEQYF. The DNA for the CDR3 is TGTGCCAGCAGTTTAAGTCCCCCTCCGGGCTACGAGCAGTACTTC.

This chain links TRBV29-1 with TRBJ2-1; 7 bases are a match to TRBD1. This CDR3 has 14 residues. CDR1 is SQVTM, CDR2 ANQGSEA, per germline. Losses at the gene ends were 3 bases for V and 7 bases for J; bases not matched to a gene: 9. The CDR3 sequence is CSVDSDRVKNEQFF. CDR3 DNA: TGCAGCGTTGACTCCGACAGGGTGAAGAATGAGCAGTTCTTC.

DNA for the CDR3: TGTGCCAGCAGCTTAGGGGATGAGCAGTTCTTC. Its translation: CASSLGDEQFF. The chain employs TRBV7-3 and TRBJ2-1; D unresolved. CDR3 length equals 11 residues. V was shortened by 2 bases and J by 8 bases, with 4 bases between the two germline ends. From germline, CDR1 is SGHTA and CDR2 FQGTGA.

The rearrangement joins TRBV21-1 to TRBJ1-5; TRBD1 reflects the table's D call only, with no check against the DNA. TRBV21-1 is deemed a pseudogene. This CDR3 comprises 17 residues. CDR3 loop: CASSKGETGRQCQPQHF. The CDR3 DNA follows: TGTGCCAGCAGCAAAGGAGAGACAGGGAGACAATGTCAGCCCCAGCATTTT.

The rearrangement uses TRBV27 and TRBJ2-7; D perhaps matches TRBD1 (7 bases). The germline gives CDR1 MNHEY, CDR2 SMNVEV (reference sequence). V was trimmed by 5 bases and J by 2 bases, leaving 16 bases between them. This CDR3 is built from 15 residues. The CDR3 loop is CASSRRGQGAYEQYF. CDR3 sequence (DNA): TGTGCCAGCAGTCGCCGGGGGCAGGGGGCCTACGAGCAGTACTTC.

V usage is TRBV5-1 and J usage is TRBJ1-1; D is unresolved. The V gene lost 0 bases and the J gene lost 1 base, with 7 bases spanning the gap. CDR3 length: 14 residues. Germline CDR1 reads SGHRS; CDR2 reads YFSETQ. The CDR3 here is CASSLEGSNTEAFF. CDR3 bases: TGCGCCAGCAGCTTGGAAGGCTCGAACACTGAAGCTTTCTTT.

This chain uses TRBV28 with TRBJ2-7, with 7 bases lining up with TRBD1. Germline-derived CDR1 and CDR2 are MDHEN and SYDVKM. CDR3 length: 14 residues. J lost 5 bases, V lost 0 bases, and 4 bases had no gene match. CDR3: CASSLWGQSNEQYF. The CDR3 DNA follows: TGTGCCAGCAGTTTATGGGGACAGTCCAACGAGCAGTACTTC.

The rearrangement links TRBV2 to TRBJ2-7, with D possibly being TRBD1 or TRBD2 (7 bases each). Germline V lookup: CDR1 SNHLY, CDR2 FYNNEI. The CDR3 consists of 13 residues. V was cut by 7 bases and J by 5 bases, with 15 bases left in between. CDR3 sequence: CASMQQGRDEQYF. The CDR3 DNA reads TGTGCCAGCATGCAACAGGGGAGGGACGAGCAGTACTTC.

The V and J genes are TRBV27 and TRBJ2-3; 9 bases line up with TRBD2. Trimming at V came to 7 bases and at J to 9 bases, leaving 5 bases not matched to a gene. Per the germline V gene, CDR1 is MNHEY and CDR2 is SMNVEV (reference sequence). The CDR3 loop spans 12 amino acids. CDR3 sequence reads: CASKGLAITQYF. The CDR3 DNA is TGTGCCAGCAAGGGACTAGCAATCACGCAGTATTTT.